Below, 12 T cell receptor beta chains from the same sample are listed, as sequenced in a study of T cells after yellow fever vaccination. In TCRdb, the 5' RACE reads were re-called with MiXCR into one record per CDR3 protein. Among 85,000 to 100,000 distinct CDR3 sequences listed, under 7% were seen once. Sequencing was performed on CD8+ T cells sorted from PBMCs, taken 10 days after the yellow fever booster vaccination. These receptors came from a man younger than 35 who received the YFV17D yellow fever vaccine.

This clonotype was observed a handful of times. The chain employs TRBV4-1 and TRBJ2-7, with D possibly called TRBD1 or TRBD2 (5 bases each). The CDR3 runs to 16 residues. Germline V gives CDR1 MGHRA, CDR2 YSYEKL. The V end was cut by 3 bases, the J end by 3 bases, with 18 bases between. The DNA of the CDR3 is TGCGCCAGCAGCCAGGAGGTAGGGGACGGGTACTACGAGCAGTACGTC. This encodes CASSQEVGDGYYEQYV.

The chain combines TRBV2 with TRBJ2-6; a possible D gene is TRBD2 (5 bases). CDR1 and CDR2 (germline): SNHLY, FYNNEI. CDR3 length: 19 amino acids. V lost 3 bases, J lost 0 bases, and 18 bases lay in between. The CDR3 sequence is CASSDGGQAVYSGANVLTF. In nucleotides, the CDR3 is TGTGCCAGCAGTGATGGCGGGCAGGCGGTGTACTCTGGGGCCAACGTCCTGACTTTC.

This clonotype was seen repeatedly, ten times or more. The V gene is TRBV7-2, the J gene TRBJ2-1; D possibly corresponds to TRBD1 (5 bases). Germline V gene sequence: CDR1 SGHTA, CDR2 FQGNSA. There are 14 residues in the CDR3. Trimming pared 5 bases from V and 9 bases from J, leaving 17 bases between. This chain's CDR3 is CASSPGAGPREQFF. CDR3 DNA: TGTGCCAGCAGCCCTGGGGCCGGCCCGCGTGAGCAGTTCTTC. Combining the CDR3 with reference TRBV7-2 and TRBJ2-1 gives the whole variable domain GAGVSQSPSNKVTEKGKDVELRCDPISGHTALYWYRQSLGQGLEFLIYFQGNSAPDKSGLPSDRFSAERTGGSVSTLTIQRTQQEDSAVYLCASSPGAGPREQFFGPGTRLTVL.

This clonotype turned up a few times. This chain links TRBV7-2 with TRBJ2-2; 10 nucleotides line up with TRBD1. From germline, CDR1 is SGHTA and CDR2 FQGNSA. The CDR3 length is 19 residues. V shed 5 bases, J shed 7 bases, and the junction held 19 bases outside the gene matches. The CDR3 here is CASSPGLTGGVISHGELFF. DNA for the CDR3: TGTGCCAGCAGCCCAGGCCTGACAGGGGGCGTTATCTCTCACGGGGAGCTGTTTTTT.

This clonotype was detected many times. The CDR3 DNA reads as TGCGCCAGCAGTGAGGACAGTAGCACAGATACGCAGTATTTT. It specifies CASSEDSSTDTQYF. The genes are TRBV10-2 and TRBJ2-3; maybe TRBD1 (5 bases). The germline gives CDR1 WSHSY, CDR2 SAAADI. The CDR3 spans 14 residues. The V end lost 2 bases, the J end lost 0 bases, and 6 bases lay between the germline ends.

The rearrangement uses TRBV29-1 and TRBJ2-1; 7 bases match TRBD2. V trimming: 7 bases; J trimming: 10 bases; junction bases outside the gene matches: 7. Germline-derived CDR1 and CDR2 are SQVTM and ANQGSEA. CDR3 length: 11 residues. This CDR3 is CSAPKGGEQFF. Written as DNA, the CDR3 is TGCAGCGCCCCAAAGGGAGGGGAGCAGTTCTTC.

The chain recombines TRBV7-9 with TRBJ1-1; perhaps TRBD1 as D (5 bases). Trimming pared 6 bases from V and 1 base from J, leaving 15 bases between. The CDR3 length is 15 residues. The germline CDR1 and CDR2 sequences are SEHNR and FQNEAQ (reference sequence). CDR3: CASSPPAGGNTEAFF. The CDR3 DNA follows: TGTGCCAGCAGTCCGCCCGCGGGGGGGAACACTGAAGCTTTCTTT.

This clonotype was recorded at least ten times. The chain combines TRBV5-1 with TRBJ2-7; D call uncertain. Germline assignment: CDR1 SGHRS and CDR2 YFSETQ. This CDR3 is built from 14 residues. V was trimmed by 0 bases and J by 2 bases, leaving 9 bases between them. The CDR3 DNA follows: TGCGCCAGCAGCTTGGAGCCAGAGACCTACGAGCAGTACTTC. Translation gives CASSLEPETYEQYF.

This clonotype was seen more than once but under ten times. The rearrangement joins TRBV2 to TRBJ1-5, with D perhaps TRBD1 (5 bases). CDR3 length: 14 residues. V was trimmed by 6 bases and J by 6 bases, leaving 15 bases between them. Per germline, CDR1 SNHLY and CDR2 FYNNEI. This CDR3 reads CASRGTAAGQPQHF. In DNA form, the CDR3 reads TGTGCCAGCAGAGGGACCGCGGCCGGTCAGCCCCAGCATTTT.

The CDR3 DNA is TGTGCCAGCAGCTTACACAGGGCAAGAAGCTACACCTTC. It specifies CASSLHRARSYTF. The rearrangement uses TRBV5-6 and TRBJ1-2; D might be TRBD1 (6 bases). Germline CDR1 and CDR2: SGHDT and YYEEEE. V was shortened by 2 bases and J by 9 bases, with 14 bases between the two germline ends. This CDR3 is 13 amino acids long.

The sample holds a few counts of this clonotype. The chain recombines TRBV4-2 with TRBJ1-1; D unresolved. V lost 0 bases, J lost 4 bases, and 12 bases lay in between. The germline CDR1 and CDR2 sequences are LGHNA and YNFKEQ. The CDR3 covers 15 residues. The CDR3: CASSQDWTVATEAFF. Here the CDR3 DNA reads TGTGCCAGCAGCCAAGATTGGACGGTCGCCACTGAAGCTTTCTTT.

The CDR3, as DNA: TGTGCCAGCAGTCACGCCGGCCGGAATCAGCCCCAGCATTTT. It specifies CASSHAGRNQPQHF. V and J are TRBV12-3 or TRBV12-4 and TRBJ1-5, with no clear D. V lost 5 bases and J 4 bases, leaving 12 bases between the germline ends. The length of the CDR3 is 14 residues.